A selection of T cell receptor beta chains follows, all from one sample in a study of chemoradiotherapy in HPV16-positive cancers. Here immunoSEQ multiplex PCR was the method, and the copy in TCRdb shows in-frame clones only, minus some. The sample yields some 32,000 clones, about nine tenths seen once. Sequencing was performed on blood, taken from a patient who underwent chemoradiotherapy. The receptors come from a human donor with HPV-associated anogenital cancer. The CDR3 runs from the conserved cysteine through the conserved F or W. D genes are given only for firm matches. Rows may omit the clone size; those that give it use once, few, many or a size class.

size	V	length	D	J	DNA	CDR3
once	TRBV2	15	NA	TRBJ2-1	TGTGCCAGCAGTGAAAAGGGAGTAAGGAGCAATGAGCAGTTCTTC	CASSEKGVRSNEQFF
NA	TRBV19	16	NA	TRBJ1-4	TGTGCCAGTAGTTGGGGGGTGAGCGCAACTAATGAAAAACTGTTTTTT	CASSWGVSATNEKLFF
NA	TRBV5-1	13	NA	TRBJ1-2	TGCGCCAGCAGGGGGAGATACGCGGAGGGCTACACCTTC	CASRGRYAEGYTF
NA	TRBV5-1	14	NA	TRBJ2-3	TGCGCCAGCAGCTTGGAGGGGGGCTCAGATACGCAGTATTTT	CASSLEGGSDTQYF
NA	TRBV27	16	NA	TRBJ1-4	TGTGCCAGCAGTTTGGTGGAGGGCCGGGTAAATGAAAAACTGTTTTTT	CASSLVEGRVNEKLFF
NA	TRBV5-1	14	NA	TRBJ2-7	TGCGCCAGCAGCTTGTCGGGAGCTTCCTACGAGCAGTACTTC	CASSLSGASYEQYF
NA	TRBV5-1	16	NA	TRBJ2-7	TGCGCCAGCAGCATCCATCCGGACCTGCCCTCTTACGAGCAGTACTTC	CASSIHPDLPSYEQYF
NA	TRBV27	13	NA	TRBJ1-2	TGTGCCAGCAGTTTCTCAGCTAACTATGGCTACACCTTC	CASSFSANYGYTF
NA	TRBV4-2	20	TRBD2	TRBJ2-1	TGTGCCAGCAGCCAGGACGGACTAGCGGGAGCTTTTAAAGATTACAATGAGCAGTTCTTC	CASSQDGLAGAFKDYNEQFF
once	TRBV5-6	16	TRBD1	TRBJ2-5	TGTGCCAGCAGCCCCAGGGACAGGGTAACCAAAGAGACCCAGTACTTC	CASSPRDRVTKETQYF